Below, 19 T cell receptor beta chains from the same sample are listed, as sequenced in a study of blood T cells in healthy people across ages. Sample-barcoded 5' priming and a J-beta primer mix drove a second PCR of roughly 6 to 12 cycles. A single record per CDR3 protein comes from TCRdb applying MiXCR to the 5' RACE reads. The data show around 580,000 distinct CDR3 sequences, with roughly 43% seen just once and 20% to 25% held by the top ten. The material sequenced was blood. All receptors come from a man of 80 years or more in good health.

Only a few counts were recorded for this clonotype. The chain has TRBV29-1 and TRBJ2-4, with a weak D call TRBD1 (7 bases). Trimming removed 3 bases at V and 8 bases at J, with 8 bases between. Germline loops: CDR1 SQVTM, CDR2 ANQGSEA. The CDR3 contains 11 residues. This CDR3 reads CSVDRGDIQYF. CDR3 coding DNA: TGCAGCGTTGACAGGGGGGACATTCAGTACTTC.

On this clonotype itself: One junction end does not reproduce the germline sequence, and a read error may be involved. This rearrangement joins TRBV5-6 to TRBJ2-1, with D maybe TRBD2 (6 bases). CDR3 length equals 14 residues. CDR1 is SGHDT and CDR2 is YYEEEE in the germline V gene. CDR3 in amino acids: CASSFREIYKEQFF. In DNA, the CDR3 is TGTGCCAGCAGCTTCCGGGAGATCTACAAGGAGCAGTTTTTC.

The gene calls are TRBV6-2 or TRBV6-3 and TRBJ2-7, with D possibly matching TRBD1 (6 bases). The V end lost 5 bases, the J end lost 2 bases, and 13 bases lay between the germline ends. This CDR3 has 14 residues. The germline V gene encodes CDR1 MNHEY and CDR2 SVGEGT. CDR3 residues: CASSRFRGPYEQYF. The CDR3 nucleotides are TGTGCCAGCAGTCGCTTCAGGGGTCCCTACGAGCAGTACTTC.

The CDR3 DNA sequence: TGTGCCACCAGCAGAGAATGGCAGAAAGAGACCCAGTACTTC. Its protein is CATSREWQKETQYF. The chain uses TRBV15 and TRBJ2-5; D not resolved. Trimming removed 0 bases at V and 3 bases at J, with 8 bases between. This CDR3 spans 14 amino acids. Germline V lookup: CDR1 LNHNV, CDR2 YYDKDF (reference sequence).

This clonotype was seen only a few times. This chain links TRBV6-2 or TRBV6-3 with TRBJ1-4; 7 bases line up with TRBD1. The V segment lost 4 bases and the J segment 5 bases; nucleotides outside the gene matches: 13. The CDR3 is 17 amino acids. CDR1 and CDR2 (germline): MNHEY, SVGEGT. CDR3 coding DNA: TGTGCCAGCAGTTCTACAGGGGACCCCCGACTGAATGAAAAACTGTTTTTT. Translation gives CASSSTGDPRLNEKLFF.

Remarks on this clonotype: A single base separates this from a much larger clone, so it may be a read error. This rearrangement joins TRBV6-5 to TRBJ2-7; TRBD2 matches at 8 bases. Germline V gene data show CDR1 as MNHEY and CDR2 as SVGAGI. V was clipped by 8 bases and J by 7 bases; unmatched bases: 19. This CDR3 is 16 amino acids long. CDR3 coding DNA: TGTGCCAGCTCAAAACGGGGGGGAGAGGCGTACAATGAGCAGTACTTC. As protein: CASSKRGGEAYNEQYF.

V and J are TRBV27 and TRBJ1-3; no clear D. V was trimmed by 2 bases and J by 4 bases, leaving 6 bases between them. The CDR3 spans 13 residues. CDR1 and CDR2 from the germline V gene are MNHEY and SMNVEV (reference sequence). The CDR3 loop is CASSLVSGNTIYF. The CDR3 region has the DNA TGTGCCAGCAGTTTAGTATCGGGAAACACCATATATTTT.

This clonotype was detected a few times. CDR3 nucleotides: TGTGCCAGCAGCCAAGCAGCTAGCGGGAACCACGAGCAGTACTTC. Translated: CASSQAASGNHEQYF. This chain uses TRBV3-1 with TRBJ2-7; TRBD2 matches at 9 bases. V trimming: 1 base; J trimming: 5 bases; junction bases outside the gene matches: 6. From germline, CDR1 is LGHDT and CDR2 YNNKEL (reference sequence). CDR3 length: 15 amino acids.

V and J are TRBV20-1 and TRBJ1-2; TRBD1 matches at 11 bases. With 8 bases clipped from V and 6 bases from J, the junction kept 8 bases outside the gene matches. The CDR3 totals 13 residues. Germline V CDR1 and CDR2: DFQATT, SNEGSKA (reference sequence). The CDR3 loop reads CSRTGQGVNGYTF. For the CDR3, the DNA is TGCAGTCGGACGGGACAGGGGGTGAATGGCTACACCTTC.

V gene TRBV13 combines with J gene TRBJ2-7; 7 bases fit TRBD1. Germline V lookup: CDR1 PRHDT, CDR2 FYEKMQ (reference sequence). V trimming: 3 bases; J trimming: 1 base; junction bases outside the gene matches: 6. The CDR3 runs 15 residues. The CDR3 here is CASSFTHRGSYEQYF. The CDR3 nucleotides are TGTGCCAGCAGCTTTACTCACAGGGGATCCTACGAGCAGTACTTC.

This sequence joins TRBV6-5 and TRBJ1-1, with TRBD1 matching over 9 bases. With V trimmed by 6 bases and J by 3 bases, 5 bases remained unmatched. The CDR3 covers 14 residues. Germline V gene data show CDR1 as MNHEY and CDR2 as SVGAGI. CDR3 in amino acids: CASSRQGEDTEAFF. DNA of the CDR3: TGTGCCAGCAGCAGACAGGGGGAGGACACTGAAGCTTTCTTT.

This clonotype has ten or more counts. V is TRBV6-5 and J is TRBJ1-5; D is possibly TRBD1 (6 bases). Trimming took 6 bases from V and 0 from J, leaving 12 bases between them. This CDR3 is 15 amino acids long. CDR1 and CDR2 from the germline V gene are MNHEY and SVGAGI. This CDR3 reads CASSSRTDSNQPQHF. The DNA for the CDR3 is TGTGCCAGCAGCTCACGGACAGATAGCAATCAGCCCCAGCATTTT.

The chain is built from TRBV20-1 and TRBJ2-1, with TRBD2 identical over 10 bases. This CDR3 is 12 amino acids long. The germline V gene has CDR1 DFQATT and CDR2 SNEGSKA (reference sequence). J was trimmed by 9 bases and V by 6 bases; bases with no gene match: 5. Here the CDR3 reads CSAASGRVEQFF. DNA of the CDR3: TGCAGTGCCGCTAGCGGGAGAGTTGAGCAGTTCTTC.

This clonotype appeared a few times. The chain carries TRBV20-1 and TRBJ2-3, with 8 bases aligning to TRBD2. V lost 0 bases and J lost 3; bases outside the gene matches: 5. Germline-derived CDR1 and CDR2 are DFQATT and SNEGSKA (reference sequence). This CDR3 has 15 amino acids. This CDR3 is CSARDPGGATDTQYF. Written as DNA, the CDR3 is TGCAGTGCTAGAGATCCCGGGGGGGCGACAGATACGCAGTATTTT.

The rearrangement joins TRBV7-6 to TRBJ2-3; the match to TRBD1 covers 12 bases. Losses at the gene ends were 5 bases for V and 4 bases for J; bases not matched to a gene: 10. Germline CDR1 and CDR2: SGHVS and FNYEAQ. The CDR3 runs 17 residues. This CDR3 reads CASSLLVGDRGPDTQYF. The DNA for the CDR3 is TGTGCCAGCAGCCTACTCGTGGGGGACAGGGGGCCAGATACGCAGTATTTT.

This chain joins TRBV5-1 and TRBJ1-6; 7 bases are shared with TRBD1. CDR3 length equals 17 residues. Germline values: CDR1 SGHRS, CDR2 YFSETQ. V shed 4 bases and J 4 bases; nucleotides not matched to a gene: 11. The CDR3 region has the DNA TGCGCCAGCAGCCTGATACAGGGGTCGACTTATAATTCACCCCTCCACTTT. It encodes CASSLIQGSTYNSPLHF.

V gene TRBV3-1 combines with J gene TRBJ1-5; no clear D gene. The V gene lost 0 bases and the J gene lost 0 bases, with 6 bases spanning the gap. The length of the CDR3 is 15 residues. Germline V CDR1 and CDR2: LGHDT, YNNKEL (reference sequence). The CDR3 reads CASSQDIGSNQPQHF. DNA for the CDR3: TGTGCCAGCAGCCAAGATATCGGTAGCAATCAGCCCCAGCATTTT.

J is TRBJ2-1 and V is TRBV20-1, with 7 positions matching TRBD2. Germline CDR1 and CDR2: DFQATT and SNEGSKA (reference sequence). V gave up 5 bases and J gave up 4 bases; unmatched junction bases: 11. The CDR3 totals 15 residues. The CDR3 reads CSAHTGGRRYNEQFF. The CDR3, as DNA: TGCAGTGCTCATACGGGCGGGAGAAGGTACAATGAGCAGTTCTTC.

This chain uses TRBV20-1 with TRBJ2-3, with 7 bases that match TRBD2. V lost 5 bases and J lost 5; bases outside the gene matches: 7. The CDR3 is 13 residues long. Per the germline V gene, CDR1 is DFQATT and CDR2 is SNEGSKA (reference sequence). The chain's CDR3 is CSARTRSRDTQYF. In nucleotides, the CDR3 is TGCAGTGCTCGGACTAGATCGAGAGATACGCAGTATTTT.